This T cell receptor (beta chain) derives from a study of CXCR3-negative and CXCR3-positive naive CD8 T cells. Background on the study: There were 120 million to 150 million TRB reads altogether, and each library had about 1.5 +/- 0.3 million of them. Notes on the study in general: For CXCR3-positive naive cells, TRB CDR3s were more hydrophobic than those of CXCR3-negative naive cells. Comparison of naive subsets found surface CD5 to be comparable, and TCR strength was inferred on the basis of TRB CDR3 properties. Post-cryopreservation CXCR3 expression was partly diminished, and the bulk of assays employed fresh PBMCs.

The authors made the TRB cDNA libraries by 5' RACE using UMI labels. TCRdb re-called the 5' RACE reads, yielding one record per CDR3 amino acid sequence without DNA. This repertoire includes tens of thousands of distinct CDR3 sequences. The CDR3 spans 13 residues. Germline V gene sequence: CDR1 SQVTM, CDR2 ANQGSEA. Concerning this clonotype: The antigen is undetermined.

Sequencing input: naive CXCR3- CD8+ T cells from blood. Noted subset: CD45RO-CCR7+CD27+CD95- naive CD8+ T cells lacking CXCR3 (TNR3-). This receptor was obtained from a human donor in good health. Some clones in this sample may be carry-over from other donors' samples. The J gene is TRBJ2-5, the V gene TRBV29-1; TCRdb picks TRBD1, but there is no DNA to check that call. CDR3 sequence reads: CSVLETGEETQYF.